A single sample gave rise to the 30 T cell receptor beta chains below, sequenced in a study of blood T cell repertoires in COVID-19. Only in-frame clones appear in the TCRdb table, and some are missing; sequencing was by immunoSEQ multiplex PCR. Here the sample spans some 170,000 clones, over 75% being singletons. Input material: PBMCs or T cells enriched from blood (not recorded which). Receptor source: a human donor with acute COVID-19. The donor label of this sample is uncertain.

This clone turned up a few times. This rearrangement joins TRBV7-9 to TRBJ2-7; D call uncertain. Germline V CDR1 and CDR2: SEHNR, FQNEAQ (reference sequence). The CDR3 sequence is 15 residues long. V was shortened by 6 bases and J by 1 base, with 16 bases between the two germline ends. CDR3 residues: CASSPLRVSSYEQYF. CDR3 nucleotides: TGTGCCAGCAGTCCACTCCGGGTATCGTCCTACGAGCAGTACTTC.

The chain couples TRBV5-6 to TRBJ1-2; 7 bases match TRBD1. This CDR3 comprises 14 residues. After removal of 4 bases from V and 7 bases from J, the junction contained 10 bases not matched to a gene. Per germline, CDR1 SGHDT and CDR2 YYEEEE. The CDR3 protein is CASSPAGGPGGYTF. CDR3 DNA: TGTGCCAGCAGCCCAGCAGGGGGGCCGGGTGGCTACACCTTC.

The V gene is TRBV30, the J gene TRBJ1-1; TRBD1 matches 7 bases. CDR3 length: 12 residues. Trimming at V came to 3 bases and at J to 3 bases, leaving 1 base not matched to a gene. Germline assignment: CDR1 GTSNPN and CDR2 SVGIG (reference sequence). CDR3 nucleotide sequence: TGTGCCTGGAGCACAGGGGACACTGAAGCTTTCTTT. This codes for CAWSTGDTEAFF.

This chain joins TRBV18 and TRBJ2-5; 7 nucleotides align to TRBD1. With V trimmed by 4 bases and J by 1 base, 12 bases remained unmatched. Per germline, CDR1 KGHSH and CDR2 LQKENI. The CDR3 loop spans 17 amino acids. CDR3: CASSRSQGKGAQETQYF. In nucleotides, the CDR3 is TGTGCCAGCTCACGATCACAGGGGAAGGGTGCCCAAGAGACCCAGTACTTC.

The J gene is TRBJ2-5, the V gene TRBV5-1; 7 bases map to TRBD2. Trimming removed 5 bases from V and 4 bases from J; junction bases left unmatched: 14. The CDR3 consists of 16 residues. From germline, CDR1 is SGHRS and CDR2 YFSETQ. The CDR3, as DNA: TGCGCCAGCAGTCCTACGAAGTGGGGGGGTCCAGAGACCCAGTACTTC. Amino acid sequence: CASSPTKWGGPETQYF. The full variable domain, rest sourced from reference TRBV5-1 and TRBJ2-5, is KAGVTQTPRYLIKTRGQQVTLSCSPISGHRSVSWYQQTPGQGLQFLFEYFSETQRNKGNFPGRFSGRQFSNSRSEMNVSTLELGDSALYLCASSPTKWGGPETQYFGPGTRLLVL.

This chain joins TRBV5-1 and TRBJ2-5; a weak D match, TRBD2 (5 bases). Germline lookup yields CDR1 SGHRS and CDR2 YFSETQ. Trimming pared 1 base from V and 5 bases from J, leaving 12 bases between. CDR3 length: 14 amino acids. The CDR3 DNA reads TGCGCCAGCAGCTTGCAGCCATCGGGGGAGACCCAGTACTTC. It specifies CASSLQPSGETQYF.

The chain carries TRBV7-3 and TRBJ2-5; TRBD2 matches 10 bases. This CDR3 contains 15 residues. The V segment lost 3 bases and the J segment 5 bases; nucleotides outside the gene matches: 6. Germline V gene data show CDR1 as SGHTA and CDR2 as FQGTGA. The CDR3: CASSLSGGAPETQYF. The CDR3 bases are TGTGCCAGCAGCTTGAGCGGGGGGGCCCCGGAGACCCAGTACTTC.

The chain combines TRBV27 with TRBJ1-5, with D tentatively TRBD1 (6 bases). Germline CDR1 MNHEY, CDR2 SMNVEV (reference sequence). Trimming took 6 bases from V and 5 from J, leaving 11 bases between them. The CDR3 totals 13 residues. For the CDR3, the DNA is TGTGCCAGCAGCCTGACAGGTTATCAGCCCCAGCATTTT. It codes for CASSLTGYQPQHF.

The chain uses TRBV27 and TRBJ2-7, with D perhaps matching TRBD1 (6 bases). The CDR3 consists of 17 residues. V shed 3 bases and J shed 3 bases, with 21 bases lying between them. Looked up from germline, CDR1 is MNHEY and CDR2 is SMNVEV (reference sequence). The DNA for the CDR3 is TGTGCCAGCAGTTTGATAACCTCAGGGACATACCACTACGAGCAGTACTTC. Translated: CASSLITSGTYHYEQYF.

The rearrangement uses TRBV3-1 (or the pseudogene TRBV3-2) and TRBJ2-1, with 10 nucleotides matching TRBD1. Germline V gene sequence: CDR1 LGHDT, CDR2 YNNKEL (reference sequence). CDR3 size: 15 residues. With V trimmed by 2 bases and J by 10 bases, 8 bases remained unmatched. CDR3 DNA sequence: TGTGCCAGCAGCCAAACGACAGGGGGCGCATGGGAGCAGTTCTTC. Translation: CASSQTTGGAWEQFF.

This clone was found a few times. The rearrangement uses TRBV4-2 and TRBJ1-1, with D possibly matching TRBD1 (6 bases). This CDR3 comprises 13 residues. Looked up from germline, CDR1 is LGHNA and CDR2 is YNFKEQ. The germline V and J ends were trimmed by 3 bases and 5 bases, with 10 bases remaining between them. The CDR3 DNA is TGTGCCAGCAGCCAGGCGGACAGTACTGAAGCTTTCTTT. Its protein is CASSQADSTEAFF.

In the case of this clone: The sample has other DNA sequences that encode this CDR3 too. The chain uses TRBV2 and TRBJ1-2; TRBD1 agrees at 7 bases. The CDR3 has 14 amino acids. Trimming removed 4 bases from V and 0 bases from J; junction bases left unmatched: 2. Germline V gene data show CDR1 as SNHLY and CDR2 as FYNNEI. CDR3 loop: CASSGQGTNYGYTF. The CDR3 coding sequence is TGTGCCAGCAGTGGACAGGGAACTAACTATGGCTACACCTTC.

This clone was seen a single time. The rearrangement links TRBV10-3 to TRBJ1-5; 7 bases fit TRBD1. The length of the CDR3 is 19 residues. The V gene's germline CDR1 is ENHRY and CDR2 SYGVKD. V was pared by 4 bases and J by 0 bases, with 15 bases of the junction left unmatched. The CDR3 DNA reads TGTGCCATCAGTGCAACAGGGGCCGGGCCATGGGATAGCAATCAGCCCCAGCATTTT. Translating it yields CAISATGAGPWDSNQPQHF.

The chain carries TRBV7-9 and TRBJ1-1; 7 bases map to TRBD1. V lost 5 bases, J lost 1 base, and 4 bases stayed unmatched. This CDR3 comprises 14 residues. Germline-derived CDR1 and CDR2 are SEHNR and FQNEAQ (reference sequence). The CDR3 nucleotides read TGTGCCAGCAGCCTCGGACAGGCGAACACTGAAGCTTTCTTT. This encodes CASSLGQANTEAFF.

This rearrangement joins TRBV7-2 to TRBJ1-1; D unclear. This CDR3 has 14 amino acids. Between the trimmed V and J ends, which lost 0 bases and 5 bases, there was a span of 10 bases. CDR1 and CDR2 from the germline V gene are SGHTA and FQGNSA. DNA for the CDR3: TGTGCCAGCAGCTTAGCGCAACGGTGGACTGAAGCTTTCTTT. Amino acids: CASSLAQRWTEAFF.

This chain links TRBV5-1 with TRBJ1-1; a weak D match, TRBD1 (6 bases). Germline CDR1 reads SGHRS; CDR2 reads YFSETQ. V was trimmed by 1 base and J by 5 bases, leaving 12 bases between them. The CDR3 is 14 residues long. The CDR3 is CASSLSQGGTEAFF. In DNA form, the CDR3 reads TGCGCCAGCAGCTTGTCACAGGGAGGGACTGAAGCTTTCTTT.

This clone was picked up one time. The rearrangement joins TRBV5-4 to TRBJ2-1, with D possibly matching TRBD1 (6 bases). The CDR3 sequence is 13 residues long. Germline CDR1 SGHNT, CDR2 YYREEE (reference sequence). The V end lost 4 bases, the J end lost 8 bases, and 13 bases lay between the germline ends. CDR3 sequence: CASSVPGVDEQFF. The CDR3 nucleotides read TGTGCCAGCAGCGTGCCAGGGGTTGATGAGCAGTTCTTC.

The chain recombines TRBV2 with TRBJ2-3, with D hard to call. The CDR3 consists of 12 residues. From germline, CDR1 is SNHLY and CDR2 FYNNEI. Trimming took 5 bases from V and 0 from J, leaving 3 bases between them. CDR3 region: CASSTSTDTQYF. In nucleotides, the CDR3 is TGTGCCAGCAGTACTAGCACAGATACGCAGTATTTT.

The J gene is TRBJ2-7, the V gene TRBV9; 7 nucleotides agree with TRBD1. After removal of 3 bases from V and 0 bases from J, the junction contained 6 bases not matched to a gene. Germline V gene data show CDR1 as SGDLS and CDR2 as YYNGEE. The length of the CDR3 is 15 residues. The CDR3 sequence is CASSATGVYSYEQYF. CDR3 nucleotides: TGTGCCAGCAGCGCCACAGGGGTTTACTCCTACGAGCAGTACTTC.

This sequence joins TRBV29-1 and TRBJ2-1, with a possible D match to TRBD1 (5 bases). V lost 6 bases and J lost 7, with 10 bases in between. Germline V gene data show CDR1 as SQVTM and CDR2 as ANQGSEA. The CDR3 length is 11 residues. The CDR3 loop reads CSVGPRNEQFF. In DNA, the CDR3 is TGCAGCGTGGGGCCGCGGAATGAGCAGTTCTTC.

The chain employs TRBV5-1 and TRBJ2-5, with D maybe TRBD2 (5 bases). This CDR3 has 11 amino acids. Germline V gene lookup returns CDR1 SGHRS and CDR2 YFSETQ. The ends were cut back, 7 bases at V and 5 bases at J, with 9 bases in the middle. CDR3 nucleotides: TGCGCCAGCCGCACGGGGGAGACCCAGTACTTC. As protein: CASRTGETQYF.

The rearrangement uses TRBV7-2 and TRBJ2-3, with 14 bases lining up with TRBD2. The CDR3 totals 17 residues. The germline V gene has CDR1 SGHTA and CDR2 FQGNSA. J was trimmed by 5 bases and V by 2 bases; bases with no gene match: 6. The CDR3: CASSLRLAGGQRDTQYF. For the CDR3, the DNA is TGTGCCAGCAGCTTACGACTAGCGGGGGGGCAGAGAGATACGCAGTATTTT.

This clone was seen only once. The V and J genes are TRBV7-9 and TRBJ1-6; TRBD1 matches at 10 bases. Germline CDR1 reads SEHNR; CDR2 reads FQNEAQ (reference sequence). CDR3 length: 16 residues. Trimming cost V 3 bases and J 5 bases; bases outside gene matches: 4. The chain's CDR3 is CASSFRTGGNNSPLHF. The DNA of the CDR3 is TGTGCCAGCAGCTTCCGGACAGGGGGTAATAATTCACCCCTCCACTTT.

This chain joins TRBV18 and TRBJ1-5; D unresolved. The germline V gene encodes CDR1 KGHSH and CDR2 LQKENI. Deletions cut 2 bases from V and 9 bases from J, with 23 bases between. The CDR3 length is 17 residues. The chain's CDR3 is CASSPSFLEAPQRPQHF. CDR3 coding DNA: TGTGCCAGCTCACCATCCTTCTTAGAGGCCCCTCAGCGGCCCCAGCATTTT.

As to this clone: The same CDR3 can be traced to other DNA sequences in this sample. CDR3 nucleotides: TGTGCCTGGAGCAGGGGTAATCAGCCCCAGCATTTT. This codes for CAWSRGNQPQHF. This chain joins TRBV30 and TRBJ1-5, with D possibly matching TRBD1 (6 bases). In germline, CDR1 is GTSNPN, CDR2 SVGIG (reference sequence). With 3 bases removed from V and 4 bases from J, the gap between germline ends came to 7 bases. The CDR3 is made up of 12 amino acids.

The rearrangement links TRBV19 to TRBJ2-1, with D perhaps matching TRBD2 (5 bases). The V gene lost 11 bases and the J gene lost 0 bases, with 8 bases spanning the gap. CDR1 and CDR2 (germline): LNHDA, SQIVND (reference sequence). The CDR3 consists of 12 residues. CDR3 bases: TGTGCCGCCGGGAACTCCTACAATGAGCAGTTCTTC. This gives the protein CAAGNSYNEQFF.

The chain couples TRBV2 to TRBJ2-1, with 9 positions matching TRBD1. The CDR3 is 14 amino acids. Trimming removed 5 bases from V and 7 bases from J; junction bases left unmatched: 6. Germline assignment: CDR1 SNHLY and CDR2 FYNNEI. The CDR3 bases are TGTGCCAGCAGTACCGGGACAGGGATGAATGAGCAGTTCTTC. This translates into CASSTGTGMNEQFF.

V is TRBV5-8 and J is TRBJ1-1; D is unclear. The CDR3 totals 14 residues. V lost 0 bases to trimming and J lost 8 bases, with 14 bases between them. Per germline, CDR1 SGHTS and CDR2 YDEGEE. The CDR3 reads CASSLDTVLTEAFF. In DNA, the CDR3 is TGTGCCAGCAGCTTGGATACAGTCCTAACCGAAGCTTTCTTT.

The chain combines TRBV18 with TRBJ1-2; D unclear. This CDR3 is built from 12 residues. The V gene's germline CDR1 is KGHSH and CDR2 LQKENI. Trimming pared 3 bases from V and 8 bases from J, leaving 10 bases between. The CDR3 bases are TGTGCCAGCTCACCGGACGGAGGAGGCTACACCTTC. The encoded protein is CASSPDGGGYTF.

This chain links TRBV30 with TRBJ1-1; D remains unclear. V was trimmed by 2 bases and J by 3 bases, leaving 13 bases between them. There are 14 residues in the CDR3. Germline CDR1 is GTSNPN and CDR2 is SVGIG (reference sequence). The DNA for the CDR3 is TGTGCCTGGAGTAGGAGGGAGTCCCACACTGAAGCTTTCTTT. This gives the protein CAWSRRESHTEAFF.